A selection of T cell receptor beta chains follows, all from one sample in a study of blood T cell repertoires in COVID-19. Measured with immunoSEQ multiplex PCR; TCRdb has only the in-frame clones, and not every one. The sample has 91,000 or so clones; 75% to 95% are singletons. Material for sequencing was peripheral blood. These receptor sequences come from a woman aged 50 to 60 in a cohort sampled during active COVID-19. CDR3s include the opening cysteine and the closing phenylalanine or tryptophan.

>TRBV6-5|TRBJ1-3
CASSLQASGNTIYF
>TRBV5-8|TRBJ1-1
CASSLWQGPHTEAFF
>TRBV30|TRBJ1-1
CAWRAQRNTEAFF
>TRBV28|TRBJ2-1
CASSFGLGSFRQFF
>TRBV10-3|TRBJ2-1
CAISWDRDYNEQFF
>TRBV5-6|TRBJ2-7
CASSLLLSGSFSEQYF
>TRBV11-1|TRBJ2-3
CASSSAAGGGTDTQYF
>TRBV6-4|TRBJ2-7
CASSPHRGGTYEQYF
>TRBV2|TRBJ2-1
CASSSGKLGNEQFF
>TRBV7-2|TRBJ2-1
CASSFTTGGAAEQFF
>TRBV5-4|TRBJ1-1
CASSSGQGSEAFF
>TRBV7-3|TRBJ2-2
CASSLTGPGELFF
>TRBV7-9|TRBJ2-1
CASSSTGGAGNEQFF
>TRBV2|TRBJ1-2
CASSGGEAANYGYTF
>TRBV7-9|TRBJ1-3
CASSYTGRGDTIYF
>TRBV10-3|TRBJ1-2
CAIREGQGNYGYTF
>TRBV4-1|TRBJ1-2
CASSQDRGQGGYTF
>TRBV28|TRBJ1-2
CASSTRWSGGPYGYTF
>TRBV18|TRBJ2-2
CASSPNGGSGTGELFF
>TRBV2|TRBJ1-5
CASSAWGGSSSNQPQHF
>TRBV28|TRBJ1-2
CASSLWTGNDYGYTF
>TRBV18|TRBJ2-2
CASSPGLAGGGNTGELFF